The 21 T cell receptor beta chains below come from one sample, sequenced in a study of blood T cell repertoires in COVID-19. The repertoire was sequenced with immunoSEQ multiplex PCR; TCRdb's copy has only in-frame clones and lacks some. The sample has 470,000 or so clones; 70% to 90% are singletons. The sequencing sample was made of PBMCs or T cells enriched from blood (not recorded which). The receptor set was obtained from a woman younger than 35 with acute COVID-19.

The chain recombines TRBV27 with TRBJ1-5; D gene uncertain. V lost 5 bases to trimming and J lost 6 bases, with 20 bases between them. Germline values: CDR1 MNHEY, CDR2 SMNVEV (reference sequence). The CDR3 has 16 residues. The CDR3 loop reads CASSPNPAGEGQPQHF. CDR3 nucleotides: TGTGCCAGCAGTCCAAATCCGGCCGGGGAGGGTCAGCCCCAGCATTTT.

The chain combines TRBV11-2 with TRBJ2-5, with a possible D match to TRBD2 (6 bases). Trimming left V 6 bases short and J 5 bases short, with 22 bases between. The CDR3 is made up of 16 amino acids. Germline V gene lookup returns CDR1 SGHAT and CDR2 FQNNGV. This CDR3 reads CASRLTGTYEGETQYF. The CDR3 nucleotides are TGTGCCAGCAGACTTACCGGGACTTATGAAGGGGAGACCCAGTACTTC.

The chain is built from TRBV5-1 and TRBJ1-1, with 7 nucleotides matching TRBD1. The CDR3 sequence is 12 residues long. CDR1 SGHRS and CDR2 YFSETQ come from the germline V gene. Trimming at V came to 6 bases and at J to 4 bases, leaving 3 bases not matched to a gene. The CDR3, as DNA: TGCGCCAGCAAGGGGGCTTTCACTGAAGCTTTCTTT. Protein: CASKGAFTEAFF.

This clone was seen only once. V and J are TRBV27 and TRBJ1-5, with 7 bases aligning to TRBD1. V dropped 7 bases and J dropped 2; count of bases not matched to a gene: 5. The CDR3 spans 14 residues. Germline V lookup: CDR1 MNHEY, CDR2 SMNVEV (reference sequence). The CDR3 protein is CASTRTGGNQPQHF. CDR3 nucleotides: TGTGCCAGCACCAGAACAGGGGGCAATCAGCCCCAGCATTTT.

The chain employs TRBV3-1 (or the pseudogene TRBV3-2) and TRBJ1-3; unclear D gene. The CDR3 is 16 residues long. Germline values: CDR1 LGHDT, CDR2 YNNKEL (reference sequence). Trimming removed 1 base from V and 2 bases from J, with 12 bases in between. DNA for the CDR3: TGTGCCAGCAGCCAAGCCGCCCAGGTGCCTGGAAACACCATATATTTT. Protein: CASSQAAQVPGNTIYF.

The chain couples TRBV7-9 to TRBJ1-2, with D uncertain. Germline values: CDR1 SEHNR, CDR2 FQNEAQ (reference sequence). Trimming shortened V by 1 base and J by 0 bases, and 18 bases separated the two germline ends. The CDR3 has 18 residues. This chain's CDR3 is CASSLGGGRGPTNYGYTF. The CDR3 DNA sequence: TGTGCCAGCAGCTTAGGAGGAGGGAGAGGGCCAACTAACTATGGCTACACCTTC.

The CDR3 is CASSLRGVYGAFF. The CDR3 DNA is TGTGCCAGCTCACTCCGGGGGGTCTATGGAGCTTTCTTT. V and J are TRBV18 and TRBJ1-1; a weak D match, TRBD1 (5 bases). This CDR3 is 13 amino acids long. Trimming took 4 bases from V and 10 from J, leaving 16 bases between them. Germline V gene lookup returns CDR1 KGHSH and CDR2 LQKENI.

The gene calls are TRBV5-1 and TRBJ2-2, with no clear D. This CDR3 contains 16 residues. Per germline, CDR1 SGHRS and CDR2 YFSETQ. The V gene lost 4 bases and the J gene lost 5 bases, with 18 bases spanning the gap. CDR3 sequence (DNA): TGCGCCAGCAGCGGCTCCGAGGTAGTATGGACCGGGGAGCTGTTTTTT. Amino acids: CASSGSEVVWTGELFF.

The CDR3 DNA reads TGTGCCAGCAGCCAAGAGTCGGCGGTTGCAACTAATGAAAAACTGTTTTTT. Its protein product is CASSQESAVATNEKLFF. The V call is TRBV4-2, the J call TRBJ1-4; D is ambiguous. This CDR3 is 17 amino acids long. The V and J ends lost 0 bases and 0 bases respectively, with 11 bases between them. In germline, CDR1 is LGHNA, CDR2 YNFKEQ.

V gene TRBV10-3 combines with J gene TRBJ1-5; D remains unclear. Germline-derived CDR1 and CDR2 are ENHRY and SYGVKD. The CDR3 has 12 residues. V was cut by 6 bases and J by 4 bases, with 7 bases left in between. The DNA for the CDR3 is TGTGCCATCAGCCAGGATAATCAGCCCCAGCATTTT. Translated: CAISQDNQPQHF.

J is TRBJ1-5 and V is TRBV15; D call uncertain. This CDR3 has 13 residues. V gave up 5 bases and J gave up 3 bases, with 8 bases separating them. Germline V gene sequence: CDR1 LNHNV, CDR2 YYDKDF (reference sequence). The CDR3 reads CATSLRNNQPQHF. DNA of the CDR3: TGTGCCACCAGCCTCAGAAACAATCAGCCCCAGCATTTT.

The J gene is TRBJ2-5, the V gene TRBV7-3; 8 positions agree with TRBD2. The trim removed 0 bases at V and 2 bases at J, leaving 8 bases unmatched. Per the germline V gene, CDR1 is SGHTA and CDR2 is FQGTGA. The CDR3 covers 17 residues. In DNA form, the CDR3 reads TGTGCCAGCAGCTTAACCTACCCCGGGAGGGGGCAAGAGACCCAGTACTTC. The encoded protein is CASSLTYPGRGQETQYF.

This rearrangement joins TRBV5-6 to TRBJ1-1, with TRBD1 identical over 8 bases. This CDR3 is 14 amino acids long. With 4 bases clipped from V and 1 base from J, the junction kept 3 bases outside the gene matches. Germline V CDR1 and CDR2: SGHDT, YYEEEE. CDR3 in amino acids: CASSTGQGNTEAFF. CDR3 nucleotides: TGTGCCAGCAGCACAGGACAGGGGAACACTGAAGCTTTCTTT. The variable domain in full, completed from reference TRBV5-6 and TRBJ1-1, reads DAGVTQSPTHLIKTRGQQVTLRCSPKSGHDTVSWYQQALGQGPQFIFQYYEEEERQRGNFPDRFSGHQFPNYSSELNVNALLLGDSALYLCASSTGQGNTEAFFGQGTRLTVV.

The J gene is TRBJ2-2, the V gene TRBV6-5; a weak D match, TRBD2 (5 bases). CDR1 is MNHEY, CDR2 SVGAGI, per germline. The CDR3 extends over 11 amino acids. Trimming took off 8 bases at V and 9 bases at J, with 10 bases between the two ends. The CDR3 nucleotides are TGTGCCAGCTCAGGAGGACGGGAGCTGTTTTTT. It codes for CASSGGRELFF.

V gene TRBV3-1 (or the pseudogene TRBV3-2) combines with J gene TRBJ1-2; no reliable D call. CDR3 size: 11 residues. V lost 2 bases to trimming and J lost 8 bases, with 6 bases between them. Per the germline V gene, CDR1 is LGHDT and CDR2 is YNNKEL (reference sequence). The CDR3 DNA sequence: TGTGCCAGCAGCCAATTGCGAGGCTACACCTTC. Its protein product is CASSQLRGYTF.

The rearrangement links TRBV6-5 to TRBJ1-1; D is possibly TRBD1 (5 bases). Between the trimmed V and J ends, which lost 6 bases and 7 bases, there was a span of 15 bases. The CDR3 is made up of 13 amino acids. Germline values: CDR1 MNHEY, CDR2 SVGAGI. CDR3: CASRHRQTNEAFF. CDR3 coding DNA: TGTGCCAGCAGGCATAGACAGACCAATGAAGCTTTCTTT.

The V call is TRBV6-6, the J call TRBJ2-2, with D tentatively TRBD2 (6 bases). The CDR3 extends over 13 amino acids. Between the trimmed V and J ends, which lost 3 bases and 6 bases, there was a span of 8 bases. From germline, CDR1 is MNHNY and CDR2 SVGAGI (reference sequence). The CDR3 is CASSYGGSGELFF. The CDR3 DNA reads as TGTGCCAGCAGTTATGGGGGGTCCGGGGAGCTGTTTTTT.

The chain joins TRBV5-1 to TRBJ1-1; D is undetermined. V was shortened by 1 base and J by 3 bases, with 4 bases between the two germline ends. This CDR3 is built from 12 residues. CDR1 and CDR2 from the germline V gene are SGHRS and YFSETQ. The CDR3, as DNA: TGCGCCAGCAGCTTGCCGGACACTGAAGCTTTCTTT. Translation: CASSLPDTEAFF.

The chain links TRBV5-1 to TRBJ1-3; 7 bases line up with TRBD1. Germline-derived CDR1 and CDR2 are SGHRS and YFSETQ. CDR3 length: 15 residues. Unmatched junction bases numbered 7, after V lost 5 bases and J lost 2 bases. The CDR3 DNA sequence: TGCGCCAGCAGGCCGAACAGGGGTACTGGAAACACCATATATTTT. Protein sequence: CASRPNRGTGNTIYF.

The count of this clone is one. The CDR3 DNA sequence: TGTGCCAGTAGTATGAGGGACATTATCTACGAGCAGTACTTC. It is translated as CASSMRDIIYEQYF. The rearrangement uses TRBV19 and TRBJ2-7; tentatively, D is TRBD1 (6 bases). Germline V CDR1 and CDR2: LNHDA, SQIVND (reference sequence). V was clipped by 3 bases and J by 3 bases, with 12 bases between them. The CDR3 length is 14 residues.

The rearrangement uses TRBV7-2 and TRBJ2-2; D remains unclear. The CDR3 is 13 residues long. In germline, CDR1 is SGHTA, CDR2 FQGNSA. V was cut by 2 bases and J by 11 bases, with 12 bases left in between. CDR3 nucleotides: TGTGCCAGCAGCTTACCCAGCGCTGGAGAGCTGTTTTTT. Its translation: CASSLPSAGELFF.